The source of this TCR beta chain is a study of human T cells and chemical hapten exposure. Germline V gene lookup returns CDR1 SEHNR and CDR2 FQNEAQ (reference sequence). The V end was cut by 2 bases, the J end by 7 bases, with 3 bases between. The CDR3 sequence is 11 residues long. Time point denoted: healthy volunteer bleed at 2 weeks. RNA extraction used unfractionated whole blood as the source of total RNA. In TCRdb, the RACE reads were re-called with MiXCR into one record per CDR3 protein. The sample includes 85,000 to 95,000 distinct CDR3 sequences, around 9% seen only once; the top ten take 2.5% to 3%. This clonotype was detected a few times.

The TCR was taken from a female donor in good health. Some clones in this sample may be carry-over from other donors' samples. The sample consisted of whole blood. V and J are TRBV7-9 and TRBJ2-1, with unresolved D. The CDR3 coding sequence is TGTGCCAGCAGCTTATGGAATGAGCAGTTCTTC. Translating gives CASSLWNEQFF.